The 22 T cell receptor beta chains below come from one sample, sequenced in a study of blood T cell repertoires in COVID-19. Measured with immunoSEQ multiplex PCR; TCRdb has only the in-frame clones, and not every one. The sample lists 100,000 to 150,000 clones, 79% seen once, with about 40% in the top ten. The specimen was peripheral blood. The receptors stem from a man aged 35 to 55 with active or convalescent COVID-19.

This clone was seen only a few times. This chain joins TRBV10-1 and TRBJ2-7; TRBD2 aligns across 8 bases. CDR1 and CDR2 (germline): WNHNN, SYGVQD (reference sequence). Germline trimming cut 2 bases from V and 6 bases from J; bases unmatched to any gene: 3. CDR3 length equals 13 residues. This CDR3 reads CASSETGGFEQYF. Here the CDR3 DNA reads TGCGCCAGCAGTGAGACGGGAGGGTTCGAGCAGTACTTC.

The V call is TRBV28, the J call TRBJ1-5; a weak D match, TRBD1 (6 bases). Germline V gene data show CDR1 as MDHEN and CDR2 as SYDVKM. This CDR3 contains 15 residues. Deletions cut 7 bases from V and 0 bases from J, with 13 bases between. For the CDR3, the DNA is TGTGCCAGCACTTACAGGGATTATAGCAATCAGCCCCAGCATTTT. Translating gives CASTYRDYSNQPQHF.

The chain has TRBV5-1 and TRBJ2-1, with 7 bases identical to TRBD1. V lost 5 bases to trimming and J lost 8 bases; unmatched junction nucleotides: 13. Germline-derived CDR1 and CDR2 are SGHRS and YFSETQ. This CDR3 region has 15 residues. CDR3 residues: CASRLGTVPGHEQFF. The CDR3 DNA reads TGCGCCAGCAGGCTAGGGACAGTCCCGGGGCATGAGCAGTTCTTC.

The chain has TRBV19 and TRBJ2-7; D is perhaps TRBD2 (5 bases). Trimming shortened V by 7 bases and J by 0 bases, and 13 bases separated the two germline ends. The CDR3 consists of 14 residues. Per germline, CDR1 LNHDA and CDR2 SQIVND (reference sequence). CDR3 region: CASMRTGSSYEQYF. The CDR3 nucleotides read TGTGCCAGTATGAGGACGGGGAGCTCCTACGAGCAGTACTTC. The whole variable domain, filled in from reference TRBV19 and TRBJ2-7, reads DGGITQSPKYLFRKEGQNVTLSCEQNLNHDAMYWYRQDPGQGLRLIYYSQIVNDFQKGDIAEGYSVSREKKESFPLTVTSAQKNPTAFYLCASMRTGSSYEQYFGPGTRLTVT.

V is TRBV24-1 and J is TRBJ2-3, with 7 bases that match TRBD2. CDR3 length equals 17 residues. Germline V gives CDR1 KGHDR, CDR2 SFDVKD. Trimming removed 9 bases from V and 2 bases from J; junction bases left unmatched: 16. The CDR3 DNA sequence: TGTGCCACCTCCCTAGGACGGGAGGCTAGAGACACAGATACGCAGTATTTT. Amino acids: CATSLGREARDTDTQYF.

This chain's CDR3 is CASSSGSSYEQYF. The CDR3, as DNA: TGTGCCAGCAGCTCCGGGTCGTCCTACGAGCAGTACTTC. The rearrangement links TRBV7-2 to TRBJ2-7, with D hard to call. Germline V gene data show CDR1 as SGHTA and CDR2 as FQGNSA. The CDR3 extends over 13 amino acids. Trimming removed 4 bases from V and 1 base from J, with 8 bases in between.

The chain joins TRBV28 to TRBJ2-1; 10 nucleotides align to TRBD1. V dropped 9 bases and J dropped 6; count of bases not matched to a gene: 8. The CDR3 totals 14 residues. CDR1 MDHEN and CDR2 SYDVKM come from the germline V gene. The CDR3 sequence is CASIGTGDPNEQFF. CDR3 in DNA: TGTGCCAGTATCGGGACAGGGGACCCCAATGAGCAGTTCTTC. Supplemented by reference TRBV28 and TRBJ2-1, the full variable domain reads DVKVTQSSRYLVKRTGEKVFLECVQDMDHENMFWYRQDPGLGLRLIYFSYDVKMKEKGDIPEGYSVSREKKERFSLILESASTNQTSMYLCASIGTGDPNEQFFGPGTRLTVL.

The chain couples TRBV15 to TRBJ1-1, with D hard to call. There are 12 residues in the CDR3. CDR1 is LNHNV, CDR2 YYDKDF, per germline (reference sequence). V gave up 4 bases and J gave up 2 bases, with 5 bases separating them. CDR3 in amino acids: CATSTGNTEAFF. CDR3 sequence (DNA): TGTGCCACCAGCACGGGTAACACTGAAGCTTTCTTT.

The chain links TRBV7-2 to TRBJ1-2; a possible D gene is TRBD1 (5 bases). The germline CDR1 and CDR2 sequences are SGHTA and FQGNSA. The CDR3 extends over 14 amino acids. The V end lost 2 bases, the J end lost 5 bases, and 12 bases lay between the germline ends. The CDR3 reads CASSLWGTDYGYTF. The CDR3 region has the DNA TGTGCCAGCAGCTTATGGGGGACTGATTATGGCTACACCTTC. Complete variable domain (other parts from reference TRBV7-2 and TRBJ1-2): GAGVSQSPSNKVTEKGKDVELRCDPISGHTALYWYRQSLGQGLEFLIYFQGNSAPDKSGLPSDRFSAERTGGSVSTLTIQRTQQEDSAVYLCASSLWGTDYGYTFGSGTRLTVV.

The sample holds one count of this clone. V gene TRBV7-9 combines with J gene TRBJ2-6; 7 bases are a match to TRBD2. V lost 4 bases, J lost 3 bases, and 6 bases stayed unmatched. There are 16 residues in the CDR3. The germline CDR1 and CDR2 sequences are SEHNR and FQNEAQ (reference sequence). The CDR3 is CASSWRGTDGANVLTF. The CDR3 region has the DNA TGTGCCAGCAGCTGGCGGGGGACCGATGGGGCCAACGTCCTGACTTTC.

V and J are TRBV9 and TRBJ1-1; a weak D match, TRBD1 (5 bases). The CDR3 length is 15 residues. The V gene's germline CDR1 is SGDLS and CDR2 YYNGEE. Deletions cut 6 bases from V and 6 bases from J, with 21 bases between. Here the CDR3 reads CASTNNLGGSSEAFF. The CDR3 DNA follows: TGTGCCAGCACCAATAATTTGGGGGGGAGCTCTGAAGCTTTCTTT. Looking up the rest from reference TRBV9 and TRBJ1-1 gives the full variable domain: DSGVTQTPKHLITATGQRVTLRCSPRSGDLSVYWYQQSLDQGLQFLIQYYNGEERAKGNILERFSAQQFPDLHSELNLSSLELGDSALYFCASTNNLGGSSEAFFGQGTRLTVV.

As regards this clone: One junction end does not reproduce the germline sequence, and a read error may be involved. This rearrangement joins TRBV19 to TRBJ1-4; 7 nucleotides match TRBD1. The V gene's germline CDR1 is LNHDA and CDR2 SQIVND (reference sequence). The CDR3 has 15 residues. CDR3 region: CASSRGDRTYEKLFF. CDR3 sequence (DNA): TGTGCCAGTAGTAGGGGGGACAGAACTTATGAAAAACTGTTTTTT.

The chain joins TRBV12-3 or TRBV12-4 to TRBJ1-2, with no clear D. CDR3 length equals 13 residues. The V end was cut by 4 bases, the J end by 4 bases, with 10 bases between. The CDR3 region has the DNA TGTGCCAGCAGTTCCCTTTCGGGCTATGGCTACACCTTC. Translation: CASSSLSGYGYTF.

This rearrangement joins TRBV10-3 to TRBJ1-1; 11 bases align to TRBD1. CDR1 and CDR2 (germline): ENHRY, SYGVKD. This CDR3 is built from 16 residues. With V trimmed by 3 bases and J by 5 bases, 8 bases remained unmatched. In nucleotides, the CDR3 is TGTGCCATCAGTGATCCTGGGACAGGGGGGGGAACTGAAGCTTTCTTT. Translating gives CAISDPGTGGGTEAFF.

The CDR3 DNA reads TGCAGCGTCGGGACAGGGGGTCTCTACGAGCAGTACTTC. Encoded protein: CSVGTGGLYEQYF. The rearrangement joins TRBV29-1 to TRBJ2-7, with TRBD1 matching 11 bases. Germline CDR1 is SQVTM and CDR2 is ANQGSEA. J gave up 3 bases and V 6 bases, and 4 bases lay outside the gene matches. This CDR3 comprises 13 residues.

This clone was seen a single time. V is TRBV2 and J is TRBJ1-1, with unresolved D. This CDR3 has 13 residues. The V gene's germline CDR1 is SNHLY and CDR2 FYNNEI. V was pared by 4 bases and J by 6 bases, with 12 bases between. CDR3 residues: CASSGGPSSEAFF. The CDR3 DNA reads as TGTGCCAGCAGTGGAGGCCCCAGCTCTGAAGCTTTCTTT.

The V call is TRBV29-1, the J call TRBJ1-2; 11 bases align to TRBD1. Unmatched junction bases numbered 11, after V lost 7 bases and J lost 4 bases. From germline, CDR1 is SQVTM and CDR2 ANQGSEA. This CDR3 region has 15 residues. The CDR3 coding sequence is TGCAGCGGGTACCCGGGACAGGGGGATTCCTATGGCTACACCTTC. Its translation is CSGYPGQGDSYGYTF.

The chain recombines TRBV4-3 with TRBJ2-7; a weak D match, TRBD1 (5 bases). The V and J ends lost 1 base and 2 bases respectively, with 12 bases between them. The CDR3 sequence is 15 residues long. In germline, CDR1 is LGHNA, CDR2 YSLEER. The chain's CDR3 is CASSQALLGPYEQYF. Written as DNA, the CDR3 is TGCGCCAGCAGCCAAGCTTTGCTGGGGCCCTACGAGCAGTACTTC.

This clone has more than one count but fewer than ten. The chain employs TRBV2 and TRBJ1-1; D perhaps matches TRBD1 (6 bases). Per germline, CDR1 SNHLY and CDR2 FYNNEI. Trimming stripped 7 bases from V and 1 base from J, with 7 bases between. CDR3 length equals 12 residues. The CDR3 here is CASKGGNTEAFF. The CDR3 nucleotides are TGTGCCAGCAAAGGGGGGAACACTGAAGCTTTCTTT.

This clone was found a few times. The chain joins TRBV28 to TRBJ1-6; TRBD1 matches 7 bases. CDR1 is MDHEN and CDR2 is SYDVKM in the germline V gene. The V and J ends lost 6 bases and 5 bases, in that order; junction bases with no gene match: 7. The length of the CDR3 is 15 residues. The CDR3 nucleotides read TGTGCCAGCAGCCCCTTGGACAGGAATAATTCACCCCTCCACTTT. It is translated as CASSPLDRNNSPLHF.

The chain uses TRBV11-3 and TRBJ2-5; 7 positions match TRBD2. Germline V CDR1 and CDR2: SGHNT, YENEEA. The CDR3 is 16 amino acids. Germline trimming cut 6 bases from V and 0 bases from J; bases unmatched to any gene: 10. CDR3 loop: CASSLGASGYQETQYF. The CDR3 DNA is TGTGCCAGCAGTCTCGGAGCTAGCGGTTACCAAGAGACCCAGTACTTC.

The chain has TRBV6-1 and TRBJ1-5; D uncertain. CDR3 length: 14 amino acids. Trimming shortened V by 2 bases and J by 7 bases, and 12 bases separated the two germline ends. CDR1 and CDR2 from the germline V gene are MNHNS and SASEGT. The CDR3 loop is CASSEHSSNQPQHF. The CDR3 DNA reads as TGTGCCAGCAGTGAACACAGCTCTAACCAGCCCCAGCATTTT.